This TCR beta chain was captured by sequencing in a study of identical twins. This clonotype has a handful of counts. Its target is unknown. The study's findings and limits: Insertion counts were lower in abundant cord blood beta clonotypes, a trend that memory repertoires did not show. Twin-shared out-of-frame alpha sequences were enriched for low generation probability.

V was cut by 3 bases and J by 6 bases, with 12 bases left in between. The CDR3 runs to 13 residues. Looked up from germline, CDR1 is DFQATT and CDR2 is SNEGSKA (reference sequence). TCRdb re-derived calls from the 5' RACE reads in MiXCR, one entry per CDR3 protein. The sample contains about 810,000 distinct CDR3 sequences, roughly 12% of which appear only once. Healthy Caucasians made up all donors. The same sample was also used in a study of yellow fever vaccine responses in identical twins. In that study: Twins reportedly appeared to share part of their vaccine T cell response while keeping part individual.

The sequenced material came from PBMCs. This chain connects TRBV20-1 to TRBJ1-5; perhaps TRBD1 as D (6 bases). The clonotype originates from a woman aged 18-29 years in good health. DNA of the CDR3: TGCAGTGCTAGTATGGGGGCGGGTCAGCCCCAGCATTTT. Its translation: CSASMGAGQPQHF.